This paragraph covers one TCR beta chain sequence. Participants had their cohort set by participant-reported clinical history. From germline, CDR1 is LNHDA and CDR2 SQIVND (reference sequence). Trimming took off 4 bases at V and 5 bases at J, with 15 bases between the two ends. This CDR3 comprises 14 residues. The sample originates from a study of blood T cell repertoires in COVID-19. Study-wide background: Samples came from the United States, Italy and Spain, spanning acute and convalescent COVID-19. The analysed material was cDNA or gDNA that came from T cells, B-cell-depleted T cells, or PBMCs.

Authors' methods: Amplification with reference gene primers provided the estimates of nucleated cell counts. TCRdb's copy holds only in-frame clones and misses some; the assay was immunoSEQ multiplex PCR. V and J calls and clone size are as listed in that table; D and trimming were resolved from the DNA. The sample shows 300,000 to 400,000 clones, more than 75% of them seen only once. The chain is built from TRBV19 and TRBJ2-7; a weak D match, TRBD2 (5 bases). Sequenced: PBMCs or T cells enriched from blood (not recorded which). The TCR originated in a woman younger than 45 with acute COVID-19. CDR3 region: CASSTASRRNEQYF. CDR3 DNA: TGTGCCAGTAGTACGGCTAGCAGAAGGAACGAGCAGTACTTC. The variable domain in full, with the rest retrieved from reference TRBV19 and TRBJ2-7, is DGGITQSPKYLFRKEGQNVTLSCEQNLNHDAMYWYRQDPGQGLRLIYYSQIVNDFQKGDIAEGYSVSREKKESFPLTVTSAQKNPTAFYLCASSTASRRNEQYFGPGTRLTVT.